These 19 T cell receptor beta chains share one sample of origin, sequenced in a study of T cell clones after liver transplantation. Generated by immunoSEQ multiplex PCR, the TCRdb table keeps only in-frame clones and is missing some. The table includes about 80,000 clones, nearly 85% detected once. This specimen was CD4+ T cells from blood, taken approximately 3.5 years after liver transplant. The receptors shown here come from a human patient who received a liver transplant. The T cells may come from the graft donor.

J is TRBJ1-4 and V is TRBV5-1, with 8 bases fitting TRBD1. The V gene's germline CDR1 is SGHRS and CDR2 YFSETQ. Trimming cost V 4 bases and J 8 bases; bases outside gene matches: 7. The CDR3 is 14 residues long. The CDR3 spells CASSPGQEGEKLFF. DNA of the CDR3: TGCGCCAGCAGCCCGGGACAGGAAGGGGAAAAACTGTTTTTT.

This chain links TRBV7-6 with TRBJ2-1; D is unclear. CDR3 length: 14 residues. With 2 bases removed from V and 9 bases from J, the gap between germline ends came to 14 bases. Germline CDR1 reads SGHVS; CDR2 reads FNYEAQ. The CDR3 nucleotides are TGTGCCAGCAGCTTACTCTCCCCGACGGGTGAGCAGTTCTTC. It encodes CASSLLSPTGEQFF.

V and J are TRBV11-2 and TRBJ1-2, with unresolved D. The germline V gene has CDR1 SGHAT and CDR2 FQNNGV. Trimming pared 5 bases from V and 7 bases from J, leaving 14 bases between. This CDR3 has 13 amino acids. CDR3 loop: CASSNGRRRGYTF. CDR3 DNA sequence: TGTGCCAGCAGCAACGGACGCAGACGTGGCTACACCTTC.

This sequence joins TRBV9 and TRBJ2-2; 9 bases agree with TRBD2. The CDR3 has 16 amino acids. Germline CDR1 reads SGDLS; CDR2 reads YYNGEE. Germline trimming cut 2 bases from V and 0 bases from J; bases unmatched to any gene: 2. CDR3 sequence: CASSVAGGTNTGELFF. In DNA, the CDR3 is TGTGCCAGCAGCGTTGCGGGAGGGACGAACACCGGGGAGCTGTTTTTT.

The V call is TRBV6-5, the J call TRBJ2-3; 10 nucleotides line up with TRBD1. The V and J ends lost 5 bases and 2 bases, in that order; junction bases with no gene match: 1. This CDR3 is built from 14 residues. Germline CDR1 MNHEY, CDR2 SVGAGI. The DNA of the CDR3 is TGTGCCAGCAGTGACAGGGGGCCCACAGATACGCAGTATTTT. Translating gives CASSDRGPTDTQYF.

The chain employs TRBV27 and TRBJ2-7; possible D gene TRBD2, 6 bases. Trimming took off 6 bases at V and 2 bases at J, with 20 bases between the two ends. Germline values: CDR1 MNHEY, CDR2 SMNVEV (reference sequence). The CDR3 length is 16 residues. The CDR3 protein is CASRLRGSINPYEQYF. In nucleotides, the CDR3 is TGTGCCAGCAGGCTCCGGGGGAGTATAAATCCCTACGAGCAGTACTTC.

The CDR3 here is CASSIGDLETQYF. In DNA form, the CDR3 reads TGCGCCAGCAGCATCGGTGACCTGGAGACCCAGTACTTC. The rearrangement uses TRBV5-1 and TRBJ2-5, with D unresolved. Per germline, CDR1 SGHRS and CDR2 YFSETQ. The CDR3 extends over 13 amino acids. V dropped 4 bases and J dropped 5 bases, with 12 bases sitting between them.

The rearrangement joins TRBV7-9 to TRBJ2-7; a possible D gene is TRBD1 (6 bases). This CDR3 spans 14 amino acids. V was pared by 5 bases and J by 6 bases, with 17 bases between. In germline, CDR1 is SEHNR, CDR2 FQNEAQ (reference sequence). CDR3 nucleotide sequence: TGTGCCAGCAGCGACGGGGCAGGGGCTCGCGAGCAGTACTTC. Its protein is CASSDGAGAREQYF.

The chain recombines TRBV18 with TRBJ1-1, with 9 bases aligning to TRBD1. Germline loops: CDR1 KGHSH, CDR2 LQKENI. Trimming at V came to 2 bases and at J to 7 bases, leaving 8 bases not matched to a gene. This CDR3 comprises 15 residues. The CDR3 loop is CASSPLRDREYEAFF. The CDR3 DNA is TGTGCCAGCTCACCATTGAGGGACAGGGAATATGAAGCTTTCTTT.

The V gene is TRBV19, the J gene TRBJ2-6, with no clear D. From germline, CDR1 is LNHDA and CDR2 SQIVND (reference sequence). This CDR3 spans 16 amino acids. V was pared by 3 bases and J by 0 bases, with 9 bases between. CDR3 coding DNA: TGTGCCAGTAGTATTGACACGAGCTCTGGGGCCAACGTCCTGACTTTC. Protein sequence: CASSIDTSSGANVLTF.

This chain uses TRBV19 with TRBJ1-1, with 8 bases lining up with TRBD1. Unmatched junction bases numbered 7, after V lost 3 bases and J lost 1 base. This CDR3 is built from 16 residues. CDR1 is LNHDA and CDR2 is SQIVND in the germline V gene (reference sequence). The DNA of the CDR3 is TGTGCCAGTAGTATTCGGCAGGGGGCGAGGAACACTGAAGCTTTCTTT. Protein sequence: CASSIRQGARNTEAFF.

The chain joins TRBV6-6 to TRBJ1-1, with D unresolved. The CDR3 loop spans 15 amino acids. The germline CDR1 and CDR2 sequences are MNHNY and SVGAGI (reference sequence). V dropped 4 bases and J dropped 1 base, with 13 bases sitting between them. The CDR3 bases are TGTGCCAGCAGTTCCGCCTCACTGAAGAACACTGAAGCTTTCTTT. Translating it yields CASSSASLKNTEAFF.

On this clone itself: Mismatch with germline at one junction end may stem from a read error. This rearrangement joins TRBV7-2 to TRBJ2-2; 7 nucleotides match TRBD2. CDR1 is SGHTA, CDR2 FQGNSA, per germline. The CDR3 is 16 amino acids. This chain's CDR3 is CVSSLRRGANTGELFF. For the CDR3, the DNA is TGTGTCAGCAGCTTACGCCGGGGGGCGAACACCGGGGAGCTGTTTTTT.

The CDR3 sequence is CASSGYSDQQYF. In DNA, the CDR3 is TGTGCCAGCAGTGGCTACTCCGACCAGCAGTATTTT. The chain is built from TRBV2 and TRBJ2-3; D is ambiguous. CDR1 SNHLY and CDR2 FYNNEI come from the germline V gene. There are 12 residues in the CDR3. The V end was cut by 4 bases, the J end by 11 bases, with 13 bases between.

The chain is built from TRBV11-2 and TRBJ1-1; D perhaps matches TRBD1 (6 bases). V was shortened by 1 base and J by 11 bases, with 14 bases between the two germline ends. This CDR3 comprises 13 residues. Germline CDR1 reads SGHAT; CDR2 reads FQNNGV. In nucleotides, the CDR3 is TGTGCCAGCAGCTTAGGGGGGCCCGACAGGGCTTTCTTT. Protein: CASSLGGPDRAFF. The full variable domain, in which reference TRBV11-2 and TRBJ1-1 provide the parts outside the CDR3, is EAGVAQSPRYKIIEKRQSVAFWCNPISGHATLYWYQQILGQGPKLLIQFQNNGVVDDSQLPKDRFSAERLKGVDSTLKIQPAKLEDSAVYLCASSLGGPDRAFFGQGTRLTVV.

CDR3 protein: CASSQLRTSGRRSSYNEQFF. CDR3 nucleotides: TGCGCCAGCAGCCAACTTCGGACTAGCGGGCGAAGGAGCTCCTACAATGAGCAGTTCTTC. The chain joins TRBV4-1 to TRBJ2-1; 11 nucleotides agree with TRBD2. The ends lost 2 bases at V and 0 bases at J; junction bases unmatched: 12. The CDR3 covers 20 residues. Germline CDR1 is MGHRA and CDR2 is YSYEKL.

The chain recombines TRBV7-2 with TRBJ2-7; D remains ambiguous. V lost 1 base to trimming and J lost 2 bases, with 3 bases between them. The CDR3 covers 12 residues. Germline CDR1 reads SGHTA; CDR2 reads FQGNSA. The CDR3 nucleotides read TGTGCCAGCAGCTTAGTTCCCTACGAGCAGTACTTC. Translating gives CASSLVPYEQYF.

V usage is TRBV7-2 and J usage is TRBJ2-1; TRBD1 is a possible D gene (6 bases). V lost 5 bases and J lost 0, with 11 bases in between. The CDR3 consists of 15 residues. Per the germline V gene, CDR1 is SGHTA and CDR2 is FQGNSA. The CDR3 loop reads CASSRDKLSYNEQFF. In DNA form, the CDR3 reads TGTGCCAGCAGCCGGGACAAACTCTCCTACAATGAGCAGTTCTTC.

This clone was seen more than once but under ten times. The chain employs TRBV10-1 and TRBJ1-1; tentatively, D is TRBD1 (6 bases). The CDR3 spans 14 residues. Germline CDR1 is WNHNN and CDR2 is SYGVQD (reference sequence). Trimming pared 4 bases from V and 8 bases from J, leaving 17 bases between. CDR3 in amino acids: CASSGGHGTTEAFF. The CDR3 DNA is TGCGCCAGCAGTGGGGGACACGGGACAACCGAAGCTTTCTTT.